This T cell receptor (beta chain) was recorded in a study of vaccination and CD4 T cells after COVID-19 (dated by TCRdb to the early 2020s). Study-wide context: Convalescent patients had a positive SARS-CoV-2 result on nasal swab PCR, and of these patients, under ten had mild disease and one had severe disease. Post-vaccine blood samples were taken a median of 72 days after the second vaccine dose, with a range of about 13 to 250 days. Overlapping spike peptide pools from SARS-CoV-2 and from the common cold coronaviruses HCoV-NL63, HCoV-OC43 and HCoV-229E were used as culture stimuli. In control cultures, a CEFX viral epitope pool was used as positive control, an HIV-1 Nef peptide pool was used as negative control, or no peptide was added. The convalescent cohort comprised six males and four females, including two Hispanic individuals, seven Caucasians, two Asians and one multiracial person. Two doses of either the Pfizer-BioNTech BNT162b2 vaccine (n=8) or the Moderna mRNA-1273 vaccine (n=2) were administered to participants. The spike-specific CD4+ TCR repertoire was compared before and after mRNA vaccination in approximately 9 COVID-19 convalescent patients and a few infection-naive healthy vaccine recipients. Post-COVID blood samples from convalescent patients were collected a median of roughly 100 days after diagnosis, with a range of roughly 35 to 180 days. General study outcomes and caveats: The study included relatively few convalescent patients and did not analyze early timepoints after natural infection. In convalescent patients, a median roughly 87% of post-vaccine SARS-CoV-2-reactive clones were detected only after vaccination, suggesting vaccine-specific priming. The median count of SARS-CoV-2-reactive clonotypes went up from 20 to 25 after infection to 30 to 40 after vaccination, although the change was not significant. Nearly all vaccine-specific clones in convalescent patients (304 of 307) were mono-reactive for SARS-CoV-2 spike rather than cross-reactive with common cold coronaviruses.

The library was made by PCR. DNA from cultured CD4+ T cells was subjected to TCR sequencing with the Oncomine TCR Beta short-read assay at the Johns Hopkins FTIC core. The QIAamp micro DNA kit was used to extract genomic DNA from the cultured CD4+ T cells. The Oncomine TCR Beta libraries from cultured CD4+ T cells were pooled using unique dual indexes and then sequenced on an Illumina iSeq 100. Per the source publication's procedure: Non-productive sequences were removed, and CDR3s not starting with C, not ending with F or W, or shorter than 7 amino acids were discarded. Antigen-specific clonotypes were identified with the MANAFEST web application by comparing peptide-stimulated wells with reference and other culture wells. To be called positive, a clone needed an FDR below 0.05, an odds ratio above 5, and a productive frequency above 0.1% in at least two of three replicate wells. Cross-reactive clonotypes were defined as significantly expanded in both SARS-CoV-2 spike wells and at least one common cold coronavirus spike condition. Using R version 3.6.1, CDR3 homology was evaluated through Levenshtein distances (stringdist) along with unrooted phylogenetic trees (ape). The public reads were reprocessed in TCRdb via fastp at Q25 and MiXCR, keeping in-frame beta chains. Under each unique CDR3 protein, matching rows form one entry showing the most common genes and DNA. The V and J calls and clone size are TCRdb's, not the authors'. This sample holds 13,000 or so distinct CDR3 sequences; approximately 40% were observed only once. The top ten clonotypes cover roughly 9.1% of the sample.

The intended sense of this specimen's treatment or condition label: approximately nine-day PBMC culture with coronavirus spike peptide pools or control peptides (ViraFEST assay). The ViraFEST assay, used in the study, expanded antigen-specific T cells with peptide pools and then identified the expanded clonotypes through TCR sequencing. Positive SARS-CoV-2 PCR tests in the convalescent patients dated from March to December 2020, before Alpha, Beta and Delta variants emerged in the United States. Each well held around 2 million PBMCs cultured in IMDM containing around 5% human AB serum and approximately 9.1 IU/ml IL-2, with 8 to 10 ug/ml peptide pools added. On days 3 and 7, half of the culture medium was replaced with fresh IL-2-containing medium. Once the cells had been in culture for over 9 days, the EasySep CD4+ T cell isolation kit was used to isolate CD4+ T cells by negative selection. Ficoll-Paque Plus gradient centrifugation was used to isolate PBMCs from whole blood, and the isolated PBMCs were then either used fresh or cryopreserved at -140C. Culture conditions were generally each tested in triplicate wells.

V is pared back by 5 bases and J by 8 bases, with 18 bases lying between the germline termini. The CDR1 and CDR2 encoded by the germline V gene (reference sequence) are SEHNR and FQNEAQ. The CDR3 runs 14 residues from the cysteine to the phenylalanine. Only the CDR3 DNA stays, 42 bases, in frame from base 1. Regarding this clonotype: Its antigen remains undetermined. The sample holds no much larger clone one base away, and base qualities are not on file.

The receptor was derived from a human donor who had recovered from COVID-19. The V gene is TRBV7-9 and the J gene is TRBJ1-2; TRBD1 is perhaps the D gene, given 6 matching bases. Sequenced sample: CD4+ T cells from blood, cultured in vitro. The encoded CDR3 is CASSIGTGFGGYTF. In nucleotides, the sequence is TGTGCCAGCAGCATAGGAACAGGGTTTGGGGGCTACACCTTC.